This T cell receptor (beta chain) was captured in a study of blood T cell repertoires in COVID-19. Study in general: The United States, Italy and Spain were the sources of the acute and convalescent COVID-19 samples.

The CDR3 consists of 16 residues. Germline V lookup: CDR1 SGHRS, CDR2 YFSETQ. Unmatched junction bases numbered 5, after V lost 0 bases and J lost 6 bases. TCRdb's copy holds only in-frame clones and misses some; the assay was immunoSEQ multiplex PCR. The repertoire holds 250,000 or so clones, with roughly 90% as singletons. Sequencing was carried out using peripheral blood. The receptor's source is a woman aged 25-40 years with active or convalescent COVID-19. The chain joins TRBV5-1 to TRBJ1-5; 11 bases are a match to TRBD1. The CDR3 reads CASSLGTGGAGQPQHF. The CDR3, as DNA: TGCGCCAGCAGCTTGGGGACAGGGGGCGCCGGTCAGCCCCAGCATTTT.